This T cell receptor (beta chain) comes out of a study of T cell repertoires in cytomegalovirus infection. Looking at the study overall: Public TCR beta signatures were indicative of both CMV infection and a matching HLA type. Findings and limits, study-wide: Clonotype analysis showed dominance of the ex vivo response by HLA-C-restricted CMV-specific TCR beta clonotypes. CMV carriers with the relevant HLA were identified by cumulative public TCR beta family frequency.

For this clonotype: Its antigen is still unknown.

One entry per CDR3 protein results from TCRdb running MiXCR on the reads. The sample lists 230,000 or so distinct CDR3 sequences, about 15% occurring once. From germline, CDR1 is SGHNT and CDR2 YYREEE (reference sequence). Between the trimmed V and J ends, which lost 4 bases and 1 base, there was a span of 16 bases. The CDR3 runs 16 residues. This chain uses TRBV5-4 with TRBJ2-3; possibly TRBD1 for D (5 bases). Sequencing was done on a sample of CD8+ T cells from PBMCs. This receptor was taken from a human donor in good health (CMV status not recorded). Some clones in this sample may be carry-over from other donors' samples. The CDR3 nucleotides read TGTGCCAGCAGCAATGGGCCAGGGATTGGCACAGATACGCAGTATTTT. It specifies CASSNGPGIGTDTQYF. Combining the CDR3 with reference TRBV5-4 and TRBJ2-3 gives the whole variable domain ETGVTQSPTHLIKTRGQQVTLRCSSQSGHNTVSWYQQALGQGPQFIFQYYREEENGRGNFPPRFSGLQFPNYSSELNVNALELDDSALYLCASSNGPGIGTDTQYFGPGTRLTVL.